This T cell receptor beta chain was sequenced during a study of T cell responses to AZD1222 COVID-19 vaccine. Turning to the study itself: Analysis merged second doses at about 4 or about 12 weeks.

The sample holds one count of this clone. Antigen: not known. Germline loops: CDR1 WSHSY, CDR2 SAAADI. The ends were cut back, 6 bases at V and 3 bases at J, with 15 bases in the middle. CDR3 length: 14 amino acids. Study-wide findings and caveats: Most donors were white British, females outnumbered males, and clonal diversity was possibly underestimated. Reportedly, nearly half the spike-specific TCRs target unmutated variant regions.

Measured with immunoSEQ multiplex PCR; TCRdb has only the in-frame clones, and not every one. The sample comprises over 130,000 clones, about 91% of which are singletons, and roughly 3% rests with the top ten. The sample here was peripheral blood, taken on day 0 of AZD1222 vaccination. This clonotype originated in an adult in good health. The J gene is TRBJ2-7, the V gene TRBV10-2; a possible D gene is TRBD2 (5 bases). CDR3 coding DNA: TGCGCCAGCAGGACGGCCCCAGAGGGCTACGAGCAGTACTTC. Encoded protein: CASRTAPEGYEQYF.